The present entry profiles one T cell receptor (beta chain) with its context. The antigen is not known. The multiple sclerosis controls were treatment-naive patients with relapsing-remitting disease that was stable or active. FACS enriched CD8+ TEMRA cells, while bulk CD8+ and CD4+ were negatively isolated. CDR1 and CDR2 (germline): LGHNT, FRNRAP. Trimming shortened V by 0 bases and J by 0 bases, and 15 bases separated the two germline ends. This CDR3 comprises 18 residues. This sample is part of a study of CD8 T cells in Susac syndrome. Study outcomes and limitations: The relatively small number of individuals in the TCR sequencing and HLA analysis was acknowledged by the study.

With random hexamers, reverse transcription was performed on about 0.45 to 1 ug of RNA. The CDR3 of TCR beta was amplified by immunoSEQ multiplex PCR across 54 Vbeta and 13 Jbeta. Via MiXCR, TCRdb re-called the immunoSEQ multiplex PCR reads, giving one row per CDR3 protein. The table includes around 140,000 distinct CDR3 sequences, roughly 80% detected once. The chain combines TRBV12-5 with TRBJ2-4; D not certain. The sample taken for sequencing was CD8+ T cells from PBMCs. The sequence derives from a human donor with multiple sclerosis. This CDR3 is CASGLVQSGVLAKNIQYF. The CDR3 DNA reads as TGTGCTAGTGGTTTGGTACAATCTGGGGTCCTAGCCAAAAACATTCAGTACTTC.